This is a list of T cell receptor beta chains from one sample in a study of blood T cells in healthy people across ages. Via MiXCR, TCRdb re-called the 5' RACE reads, giving one row per CDR3 protein. The sample has fewer than 950,000 distinct CDR3 sequences, 53% seen once; the top ten hold roughly 40%. The sequencing input was blood. Receptors were obtained from a man aged 80 or over in good health. The CDR3 runs from the conserved cysteine through the conserved F or W. The D gene is left open where the match is weak. The size field is filled for only some rows; it gives once, few, many or a size class.

TRBV20-1	few	-	TRBJ2-5	TGCAGTGCCGTCCGGGAGACCCAGTACTTC	CSAVRETQYF
TRBV28	few	-	TRBJ2-5	TGTGCCAGCAGACTTGAAGCGGCCCAAGAGACCCAGTACTTC	CASRLEAAQETQYF
TRBV3-1	few	-	TRBJ1-2	TGTGCCAGCAGCCAACAGACAGGAGGCTACACCTTC	CASSQQTGGYTF
TRBV6-2/TRBV6-3	once	-	TRBJ2-1	TGTGCCGCGGAGTTAGACGGGACCTACAATGAGCAGTTCTTC	CAAELDGTYNEQFF
TRBV15	-	-	TRBJ2-5	TGTGCCACCAGCAGAGCAGGGGAGACCCAGTACTTC	CATSRAGETQYF
TRBV27	once	TRBD1	TRBJ1-1	TGTGCCAGCATGACAGGGGGGAACACTGAAGCTTTCTTT	CASMTGGNTEAFF
TRBV5-1	-	TRBD2	TRBJ2-1	TGCGCCAGCAGCCGGGAGGGGACTAGCGGTCTCAATGAGCAGTTCTTC	CASSREGTSGLNEQFF
TRBV20-1	few	TRBD1	TRBJ2-3	TGCAGTGCTAACTCCGGGACAGGGACCGTAGATACGCAGTATTTT	CSANSGTGTVDTQYF
TRBV10-3	-	TRBD2	TRBJ2-1	TGTGCCATCAGTGAAGTAGCGGGAGTGGGCGATGAGCAGTTCTTC	CAISEVAGVGDEQFF
TRBV7-9	-	-	TRBJ1-4	TGTGCCAGCAGGGGGGGGCCGAATGAAAAACTGTTTTTT	CASRGGPNEKLFF
TRBV12-3/TRBV12-4	-	-	TRBJ2-7	TGTGCCAGCAGACCTGGGGGGGCTGGTTACGAGCAGTACTTC	CASRPGGAGYEQYF
TRBV7-9	many	TRBD1	TRBJ1-2	TGTGCCAGCAGCGATGGGACAGGGGCTAACTATGGCTACACCTTC	CASSDGTGANYGYTF
TRBV20-1	-	TRBD2	TRBJ2-5	TGCAGTGCTAGGTCTAATAGCGGGAAGGAGACCCAGTACTTC	CSARSNSGKETQYF
TRBV2	-	-	TRBJ2-5	TGTGCCAGCAGTGATATGTCCCGGGAGACCCAGTACTTC	CASSDMSRETQYF
TRBV18	-	-	TRBJ2-7	TGTGCCAGCTCACCACCGATAGGCTACGAGCAGTACTTC	CASSPPIGYEQYF
TRBV4-2	-	-	TRBJ2-5	TGTGCCAGCAGCCAGACAGGAAACCTAGGTCGAGAGACCCAGTACTTC	CASSQTGNLGRETQYF
TRBV9	-	-	TRBJ1-6	TGTGCCAGCAGCGTTTTCCGGCAGGACTCACCCCTCCACTTT	CASSVFRQDSPLHF
TRBV20-1	-	TRBD2	TRBJ2-3	TGCAGTGCTAGAGATGGGCTAGCGGGGATCCACAGAGACGCGTATTTT	CSARDGLAGIHRDAYF
TRBV29-1	few	TRBD2	TRBJ2-1	TGCAGCGTTGGTCCGAGACTAGCGGGCCGGGACAATGAGCAGTTCTTC	CSVGPRLAGRDNEQFF
TRBV7-9	-	-	TRBJ2-3	TGTGCCAGCAGCTTTACTAGCCCAGATACGCAGTATTTT	CASSFTSPDTQYF
TRBV13	once	TRBD1	TRBJ2-5	TGTGCCAGCAGCGTACGGGACAGCCAAGAGGCCCAGTACTTC	CASSVRDSQEAQYF
TRBV20-1	-	-	TRBJ1-2	TGCAGTGCTAGAATACTAGCGGGGTTAAGGTTCAGTGGCTACACCTTC	CSARILAGLRFSGYTF
TRBV7-8	-	-	TRBJ2-5	TGTGCCAGCAGCTTATTGGCACAACCGGTCCCCCAAGAGACCCAGTACTTC	CASSLLAQPVPQETQYF
TRBV18	few	TRBD1	TRBJ2-1	TGTGCCAGCTCAGAGACAGGGTCGAGCTCCTACAATGAGCAGTTCTTC	CASSETGSSSYNEQFF
TRBV7-9	-	-	TRBJ1-1	TGTGCCAGCAGCTTAGATGGGGGACTTTACACTGAAGCTTTCTTT	CASSLDGGLYTEAFF
TRBV5-5	-	-	TRBJ1-6	TGTGCCAGCAGCCCGGTCAGCTATAATTCACCCCTCCACTTT	CASSPVSYNSPLHF
TRBV29-1	few	TRBD1	TRBJ1-5	TGCAGCGTGACAGGGGGCTTCAATCAGCCCCAGCATTTT	CSVTGGFNQPQHF
TRBV29-1	-	TRBD1	TRBJ2-7	TGCAGCGTTGGGACAGGGAACCGCGAGCAGTACTTC	CSVGTGNREQYF
TRBV11-2	-	TRBD2	TRBJ2-7	TGTGCCAGCAGCACAACTACTAGCGGGAGGATCTACGAGCAGTACTTC	CASSTTTSGRIYEQYF
TRBV12-3/TRBV12-4	-	-	TRBJ2-7	TGTGCCAGCACCAAACAGGGCTACGAGCAGTACTTC	CASTKQGYEQYF
TRBV29-1	-	-	TRBJ1-1	TGCAGCGTTGTATGGCCGGCGGACACTGAAGCTTTCTTT	CSVVWPADTEAFF
TRBV29-1	few	-	TRBJ2-7	TGCAGCGTTGACGGGCCGGCCTCCTACGAGCAGTACTTC	CSVDGPASYEQYF
TRBV5-1	-	TRBD2	TRBJ2-3	TGCGCCAGCAGTTCTACGACTAGCGGGAGGTACAGAGACGCGTATTTT	CASSSTTSGRYRDAYF
TRBV28	-	TRBD1	TRBJ2-7	TGTGCCAGCAGTTCTTACTCCGGGACAGTGAGCTCCTACGAGCAGTACTTC	CASSSYSGTVSSYEQYF
TRBV25-1	-	-	TRBJ2-1	TGTGCCAGCAGTATGTCCCGGGGGTCCTACAATGAGCAGTTCTTC	CASSMSRGSYNEQFF
TRBV7-9	-	-	TRBJ2-1	TGTACCAGCAGCACCGTACGAGCGAGCGTCTACAATGAGCAGTTCTTC	CTSSTVRASVYNEQFF
TRBV5-1	few	-	TRBJ1-1	TGCGCCAGCAGCTTGGGTCCGTCCGAGTTGACCACTGAAGCTTTCTTT	CASSLGPSELTTEAFF
TRBV28	-	TRBD1	TRBJ2-7	TGTGCCAGCAGTGCGGACAGGGCCGACGAGCAGTACTTC	CASSADRADEQYF
TRBV3-1	-	TRBD2	TRBJ2-7	TGTGCCAGCAGCCAGGGTAGCGGGGACTACGAGCAGTACTTC	CASSQGSGDYEQYF
TRBV20-1	-	-	TRBJ1-5	TGCAGTGTTCACCCCCCGACAGGAAGCCATCAGCCCCAGCATTTT	CSVHPPTGSHQPQHF
TRBV20-1	-	TRBD2	TRBJ2-7	TGCAGTGCTAGAGATTGGCGGGAGGTCTCCTACGAGCAGTACTTC	CSARDWREVSYEQYF
TRBV9	-	-	TRBJ1-2	TGTGCCAGCAGCGTCGTGCGGGGCGGCTACACCTTC	CASSVVRGGYTF
TRBV10-1	-	-	TRBJ1-1	TGCGCCAGCAGTGAGTCGCAGTTGAACACTGAAGCTTTCTTT	CASSESQLNTEAFF
TRBV6-6	-	TRBD2	TRBJ2-1	TGTGCCAGCAGGGGGGGGGGAAATGAGCAGTTCTTC	CASRGGGNEQFF
TRBV6-5	many	-	TRBJ2-5	TGTGCCAGCAGTTACCTGGGGACCCAGTACTTC	CASSYLGTQYF
TRBV7-3	-	TRBD1	TRBJ2-5	TGTGCCAGCAGCCTCGGACAGGGAAACCAAGAGACCCAGTACTTC	CASSLGQGNQETQYF
TRBV29-1	few	TRBD1	TRBJ2-7	TGCAGCGTGAGAAAACAGGGGCTATACGAGCAGTACTTC	CSVRKQGLYEQYF